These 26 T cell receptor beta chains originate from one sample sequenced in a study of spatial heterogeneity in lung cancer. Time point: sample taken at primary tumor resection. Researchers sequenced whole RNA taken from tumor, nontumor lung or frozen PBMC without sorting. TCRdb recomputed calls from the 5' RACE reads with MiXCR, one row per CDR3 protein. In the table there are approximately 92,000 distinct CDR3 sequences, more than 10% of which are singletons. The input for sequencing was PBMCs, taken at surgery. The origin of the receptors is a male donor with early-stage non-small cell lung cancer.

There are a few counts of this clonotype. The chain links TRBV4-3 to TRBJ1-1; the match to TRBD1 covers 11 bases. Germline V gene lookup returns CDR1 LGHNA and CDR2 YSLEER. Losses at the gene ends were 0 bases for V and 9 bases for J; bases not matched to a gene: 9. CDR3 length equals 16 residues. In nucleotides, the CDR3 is TGCGCCAGCAGCCAAGAAGCCCGGACAGGGGGCGCGAAAGCTTTCTTT. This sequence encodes CASSQEARTGGAKAFF.

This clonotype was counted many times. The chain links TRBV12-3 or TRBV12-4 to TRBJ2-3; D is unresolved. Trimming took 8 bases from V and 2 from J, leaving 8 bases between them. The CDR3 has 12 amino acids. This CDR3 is CASARTTDTQYF. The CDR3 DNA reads TGTGCCAGCGCGAGGACCACAGATACGCAGTATTTT.

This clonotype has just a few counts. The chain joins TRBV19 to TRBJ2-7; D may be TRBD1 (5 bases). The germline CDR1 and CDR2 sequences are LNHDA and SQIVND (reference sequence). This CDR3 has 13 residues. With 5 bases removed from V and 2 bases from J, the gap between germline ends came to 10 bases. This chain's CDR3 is CASSVPGPYEQYF. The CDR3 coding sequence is TGTGCCAGTAGTGTTCCAGGGCCCTACGAGCAGTACTTC.

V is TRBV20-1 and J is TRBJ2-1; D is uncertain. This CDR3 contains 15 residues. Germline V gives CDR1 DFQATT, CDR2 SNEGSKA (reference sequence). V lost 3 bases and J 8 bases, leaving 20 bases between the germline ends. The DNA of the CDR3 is TGCAGTGCTAGCAGCCGGGCCTCTCTTCGGGATGAGCAGTTCTTC. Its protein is CSASSRASLRDEQFF.

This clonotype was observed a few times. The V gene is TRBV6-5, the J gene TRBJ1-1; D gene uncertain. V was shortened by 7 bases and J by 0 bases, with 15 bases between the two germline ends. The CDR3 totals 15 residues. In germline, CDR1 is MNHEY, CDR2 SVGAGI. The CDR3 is CASTPRSRVNTEAFF. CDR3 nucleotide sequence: TGTGCCAGCACCCCACGAAGCCGAGTGAACACTGAAGCTTTCTTT.

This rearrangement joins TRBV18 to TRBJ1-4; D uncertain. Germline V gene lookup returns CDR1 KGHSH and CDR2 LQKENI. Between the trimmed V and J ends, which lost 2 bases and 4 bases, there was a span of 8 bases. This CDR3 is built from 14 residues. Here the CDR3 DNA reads TGTGCCAGCTCACCAACCCCGCGTAATGAAAAACTGTTTTTT. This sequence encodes CASSPTPRNEKLFF.

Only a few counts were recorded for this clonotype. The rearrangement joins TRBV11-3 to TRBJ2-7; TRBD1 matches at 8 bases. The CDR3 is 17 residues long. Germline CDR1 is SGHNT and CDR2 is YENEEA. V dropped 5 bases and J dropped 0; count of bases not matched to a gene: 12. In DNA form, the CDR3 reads TGTGCCAGCAGCGCCCGGACAGGGAATATCAACTCCTACGAGCAGTACTTC. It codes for CASSARTGNINSYEQYF.

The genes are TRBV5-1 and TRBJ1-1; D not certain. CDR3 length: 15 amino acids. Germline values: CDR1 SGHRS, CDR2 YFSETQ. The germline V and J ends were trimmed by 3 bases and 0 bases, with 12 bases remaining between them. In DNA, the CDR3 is TGCGCCAGCAGCTGGAGCACGGGCGTGAACACTGAAGCTTTCTTT. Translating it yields CASSWSTGVNTEAFF. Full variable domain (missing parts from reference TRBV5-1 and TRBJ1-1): KAGVTQTPRYLIKTRGQQVTLSCSPISGHRSVSWYQQTPGQGLQFLFEYFSETQRNKGNFPGRFSGRQFSNSRSEMNVSTLELGDSALYLCASSWSTGVNTEAFFGQGTRLTVV.

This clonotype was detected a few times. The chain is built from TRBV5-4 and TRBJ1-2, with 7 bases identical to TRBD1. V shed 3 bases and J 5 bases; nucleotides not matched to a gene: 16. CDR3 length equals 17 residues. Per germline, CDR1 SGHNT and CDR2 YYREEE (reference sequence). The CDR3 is CASSSKTGQSQLYGYTF. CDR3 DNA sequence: TGTGCCAGCAGCTCAAAGACAGGGCAATCACAGCTTTATGGCTACACCTTC.

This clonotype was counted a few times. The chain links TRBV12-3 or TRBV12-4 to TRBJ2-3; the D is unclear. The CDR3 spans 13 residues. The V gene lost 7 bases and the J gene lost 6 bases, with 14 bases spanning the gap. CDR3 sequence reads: CASTELQGDTQYF. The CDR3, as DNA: TGTGCCAGCACTGAGTTGCAAGGTGATACGCAGTATTTT.

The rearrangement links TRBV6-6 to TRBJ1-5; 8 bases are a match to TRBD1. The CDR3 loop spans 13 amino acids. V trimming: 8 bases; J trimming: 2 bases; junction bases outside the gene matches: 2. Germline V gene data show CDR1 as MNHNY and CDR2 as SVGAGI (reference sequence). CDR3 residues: CASGQGGNQPQHF. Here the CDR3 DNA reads TGTGCCAGCGGACAGGGTGGCAATCAGCCCCAGCATTTT.

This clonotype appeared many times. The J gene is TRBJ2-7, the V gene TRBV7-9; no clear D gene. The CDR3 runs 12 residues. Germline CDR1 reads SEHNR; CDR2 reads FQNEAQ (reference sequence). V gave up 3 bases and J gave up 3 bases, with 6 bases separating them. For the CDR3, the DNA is TGTGCCAGCAGCTTGACCGGCTACGAGCAGTACTTC. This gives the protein CASSLTGYEQYF.

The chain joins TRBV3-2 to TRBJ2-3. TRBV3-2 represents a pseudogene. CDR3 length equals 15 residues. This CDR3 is CASSPHEKDGDTQYF. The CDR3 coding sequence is TGTGCCAGCAGCCCACACGAAAAAGACGGAGATACGCAGTATTTT.

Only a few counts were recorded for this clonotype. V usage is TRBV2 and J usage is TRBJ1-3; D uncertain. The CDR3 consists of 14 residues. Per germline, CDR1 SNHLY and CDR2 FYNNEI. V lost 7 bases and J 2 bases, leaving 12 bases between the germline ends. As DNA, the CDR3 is TGTGCCAGCAAAAGAGAGCCAACTGGAAACACCATATATTTT. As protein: CASKREPTGNTIYF. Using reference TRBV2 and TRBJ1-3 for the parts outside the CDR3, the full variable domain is EPEVTQTPSHQVTQMGQEVILRCVPISNHLYFYWYRQILGQKVEFLVSFYNNEISEKSEIFDDQFSVERPDGSNFTLKIRSTKLEDSAMYFCASKREPTGNTIYFGEGSWLTVV.

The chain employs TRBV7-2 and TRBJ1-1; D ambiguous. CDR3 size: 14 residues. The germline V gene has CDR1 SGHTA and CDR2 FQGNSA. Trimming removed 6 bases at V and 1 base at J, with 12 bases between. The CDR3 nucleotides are TGTGCCAGCAGACAAAGCCCGAGGAACACTGAAGCTTTCTTT. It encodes CASRQSPRNTEAFF.

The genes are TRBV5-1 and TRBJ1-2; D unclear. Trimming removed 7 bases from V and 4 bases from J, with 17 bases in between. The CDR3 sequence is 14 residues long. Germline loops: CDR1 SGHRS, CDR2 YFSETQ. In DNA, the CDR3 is TGCGCCAGCTCTAAGACCGGGGAACTCTATGGCTACACCTTC. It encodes CASSKTGELYGYTF.

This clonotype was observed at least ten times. The DNA for the CDR3 is TGTGCCAGCTCACCGGGGGCCTACGAGCAGTACTTC. Its translation is CASSPGAYEQYF. The chain couples TRBV18 to TRBJ2-7; D tentatively fits TRBD1 or TRBD2 (5 bases each). There are 12 residues in the CDR3. Germline lookup yields CDR1 KGHSH and CDR2 LQKENI. V was cut by 3 bases and J by 2 bases, with 5 bases left in between.

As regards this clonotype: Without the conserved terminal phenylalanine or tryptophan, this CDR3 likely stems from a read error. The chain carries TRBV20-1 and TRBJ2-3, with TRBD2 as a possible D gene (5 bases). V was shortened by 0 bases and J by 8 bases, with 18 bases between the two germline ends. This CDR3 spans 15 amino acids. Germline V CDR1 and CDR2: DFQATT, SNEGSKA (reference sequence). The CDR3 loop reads CSARDLRSETTTQYL. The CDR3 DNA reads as TGCAGTGCTAGAGATCTGCGTAGCGAGACCACTACGCAGTATCTT.

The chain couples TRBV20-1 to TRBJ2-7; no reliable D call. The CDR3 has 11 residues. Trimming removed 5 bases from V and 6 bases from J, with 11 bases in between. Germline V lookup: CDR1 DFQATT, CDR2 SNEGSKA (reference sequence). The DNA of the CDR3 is TGCAGTGCTTCGAGAAGATCCGAGCAGTACTTC. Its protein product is CSASRRSEQYF.

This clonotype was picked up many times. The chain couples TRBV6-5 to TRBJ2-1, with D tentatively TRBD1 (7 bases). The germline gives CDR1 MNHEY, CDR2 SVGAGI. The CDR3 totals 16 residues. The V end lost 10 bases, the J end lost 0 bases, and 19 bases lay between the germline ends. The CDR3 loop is CATRTEGASSYNEQFF. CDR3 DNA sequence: TGTGCCACCCGTACGGAGGGGGCGAGCTCCTACAATGAGCAGTTCTTC.

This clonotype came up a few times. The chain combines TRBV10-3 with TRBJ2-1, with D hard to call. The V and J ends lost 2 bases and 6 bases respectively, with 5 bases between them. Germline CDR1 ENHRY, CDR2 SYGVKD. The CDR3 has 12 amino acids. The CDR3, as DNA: TGTGCCATCAGTGAGATGAGCAATGAGCAGTTCTTC. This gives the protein CAISEMSNEQFF.

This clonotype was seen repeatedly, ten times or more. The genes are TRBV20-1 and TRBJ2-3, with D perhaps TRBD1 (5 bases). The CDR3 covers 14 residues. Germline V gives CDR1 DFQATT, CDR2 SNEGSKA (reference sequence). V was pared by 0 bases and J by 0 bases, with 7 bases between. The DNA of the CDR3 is TGCAGTGCTAGAGATGGGGCCAGCACAGATACGCAGTATTTT. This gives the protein CSARDGASTDTQYF.

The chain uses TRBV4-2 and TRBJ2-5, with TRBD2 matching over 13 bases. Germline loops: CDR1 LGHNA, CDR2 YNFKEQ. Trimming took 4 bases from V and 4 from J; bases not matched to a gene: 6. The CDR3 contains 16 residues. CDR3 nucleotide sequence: TGTGCCAGCAGCCCGCCCGGACTAGCGGGAGCAGAGACCCAGTACTTC. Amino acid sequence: CASSPPGLAGAETQYF.

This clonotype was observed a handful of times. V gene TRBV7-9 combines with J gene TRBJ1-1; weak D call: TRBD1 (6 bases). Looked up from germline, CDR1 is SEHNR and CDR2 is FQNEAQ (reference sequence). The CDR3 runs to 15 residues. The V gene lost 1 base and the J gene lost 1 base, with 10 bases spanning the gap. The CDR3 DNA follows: TGTGCCAGCAGCTTAGACAGGGCCTCGAACACTGAAGCTTTCTTT. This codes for CASSLDRASNTEAFF.

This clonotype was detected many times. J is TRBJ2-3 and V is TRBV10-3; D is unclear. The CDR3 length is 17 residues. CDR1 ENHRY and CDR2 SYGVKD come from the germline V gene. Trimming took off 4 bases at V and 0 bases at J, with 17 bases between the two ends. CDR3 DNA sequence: TGTGCCATCAGTGGGTACTCCACCTCAACAAGCACAGATACGCAGTATTTT. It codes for CAISGYSTSTSTDTQYF.

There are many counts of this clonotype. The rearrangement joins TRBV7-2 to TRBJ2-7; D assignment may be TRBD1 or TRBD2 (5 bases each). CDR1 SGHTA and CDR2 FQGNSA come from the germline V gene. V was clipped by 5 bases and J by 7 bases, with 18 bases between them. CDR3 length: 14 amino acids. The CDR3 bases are TGTGCCAGCAGCCCCAGGCCAGGGTCGGGAGAGCAGTACTTC. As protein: CASSPRPGSGEQYF.